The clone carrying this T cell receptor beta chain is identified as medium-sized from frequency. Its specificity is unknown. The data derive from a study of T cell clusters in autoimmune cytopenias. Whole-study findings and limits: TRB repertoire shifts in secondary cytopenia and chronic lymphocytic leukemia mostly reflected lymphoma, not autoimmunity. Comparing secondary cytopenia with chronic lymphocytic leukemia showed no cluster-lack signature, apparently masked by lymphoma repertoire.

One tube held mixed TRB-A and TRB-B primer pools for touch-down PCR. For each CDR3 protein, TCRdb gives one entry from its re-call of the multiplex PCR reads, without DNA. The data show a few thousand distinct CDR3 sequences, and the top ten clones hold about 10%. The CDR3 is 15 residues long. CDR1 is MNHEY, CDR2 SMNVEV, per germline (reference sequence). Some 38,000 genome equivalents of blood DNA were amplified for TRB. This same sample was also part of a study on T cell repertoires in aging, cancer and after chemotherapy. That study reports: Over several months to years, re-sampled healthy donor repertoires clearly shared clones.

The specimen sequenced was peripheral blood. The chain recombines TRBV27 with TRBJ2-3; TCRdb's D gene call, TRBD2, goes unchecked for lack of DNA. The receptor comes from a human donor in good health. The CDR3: CATLAGGPSTDTQYF.